This T cell receptor beta chain was sequenced in a study of shared T cell receptors in the human thymus. The CDR3 covers 15 residues. Germline trimming cut 0 bases from V and 4 bases from J; bases unmatched to any gene: 6. Germline lookup yields CDR1 LGHNA and CDR2 YSLEER. The data were produced by immunoSEQ multiplex PCR, yet TCRdb's version contains in-frame clones alone and is incomplete. The table includes roughly 660,000 clones, roughly 90% detected once. The sample was also linked to a second study, of human thymus T cells. That paper notes: From resections taken during corrective heart surgery, the thymus tissue was obtained.

This clonotype was obtained from a boy under two years old with a congenital heart defect. The J gene is TRBJ2-7, the V gene TRBV4-3; TRBD2 matches at 7 bases. Input material: thymocytes. CDR3 sequence reads: CASSQDLGGRYEQYF. The CDR3 DNA sequence: TGCGCCAGCAGCCAAGATTTGGGAGGGCGGTACGAGCAGTACTTC.